Shown below are 6 T cell receptor beta chains from a single sample sequenced in a study of OX40 agonist ivuxolimab in advanced cancers. Repertoires were generated with immunoSEQ multiplex PCR, while TCRdb's copy carries only in-frame clones and drops some. The repertoire holds 20,000 to 30,000 clones, with approximately 75% as singletons. The specimen was CD4+ or CD8+ T cells sorted from blood, collected in a trial of the OX40 agonist ivuxolimab. These receptors came from an adult with an advanced solid tumor such as melanoma, head and neck, liver or kidney cancer.

The chain recombines TRBV7-8 with TRBJ1-3; tentatively, D is TRBD1 (5 bases). The CDR3 extends over 15 amino acids. V was trimmed by 2 bases and J by 0 bases, leaving 8 bases between them. In germline, CDR1 is SGHVS, CDR2 FQNEAQ. DNA of the CDR3: TGTGCCAGCAGCTTATCTGGGGGCTCTGGAAACACCATATATTTT. This encodes CASSLSGGSGNTIYF.

The rearrangement uses TRBV4-3 and TRBJ2-7, with 8 bases fitting TRBD1. The CDR3 contains 15 residues. Trimming took 2 bases from V and 2 from J; bases not matched to a gene: 5. Looked up from germline, CDR1 is LGHNA and CDR2 is YSLEER. CDR3: CASSQSGTGAYEQYF. The CDR3, as DNA: TGCGCCAGCAGCCAATCCGGGACAGGAGCCTACGAGCAGTACTTC.

In DNA, the CDR3 is TGTGCCAGCAGCTTAGTTCCCGGGGAGCTGTTTTTT. This encodes CASSLVPGELFF. The chain joins TRBV7-9 to TRBJ2-2; no clear D gene. Trimming removed 1 base at V and 6 bases at J, with 3 bases between. The germline CDR1 and CDR2 sequences are SEHNR and FQNEAQ (reference sequence). CDR3 size: 12 residues.

The chain recombines TRBV29-1 with TRBJ1-1; D is unclear. Germline values: CDR1 SQVTM, CDR2 ANQGSEA. The CDR3 length is 10 residues. The V end lost 6 bases, the J end lost 2 bases, and 4 bases lay between the germline ends. The CDR3, as DNA: TGCAGCGTGGTTAACACTGAAGCTTTCTTT. Protein: CSVVNTEAFF.

V gene TRBV5-4 combines with J gene TRBJ2-2; D is perhaps TRBD1 (6 bases). V was trimmed by 7 bases and J by 2 bases, leaving 15 bases between them. In germline, CDR1 is SGHNT, CDR2 YYREEE (reference sequence). The CDR3 length is 15 residues. The CDR3 DNA sequence: TGTGCCAGCCCGGGCGGCAGGGGTAACACCGGGGAGCTGTTTTTT. It is translated as CASPGGRGNTGELFF. Full variable domain (remainder filled in from reference TRBV5-4 and TRBJ2-2): ETGVTQSPTHLIKTRGQQVTLRCSSQSGHNTVSWYQQALGQGPQFIFQYYREEENGRGNFPPRFSGLQFPNYSSELNVNALELDDSALYLCASPGGRGNTGELFFGEGSRLTVL.

The chain uses TRBV28 and TRBJ1-2, with 7 positions matching TRBD1. The CDR3 has 13 residues. Germline loops: CDR1 MDHEN, CDR2 SYDVKM. V lost 2 bases and J lost 3; bases outside the gene matches: 0. The CDR3 DNA reads TGTGCCAGCAGTTTAGGGACAGACTATGGCTACACCTTC. Protein product: CASSLGTDYGYTF.